Listed below are T cell receptor beta chains from one sample, sequenced in a study of cytomegalovirus exposure and HLA in healthy donors. The data were produced by immunoSEQ multiplex PCR, yet TCRdb's version contains in-frame clones alone and is incomplete. The sample lists hundreds of thousands of clones, about 90% occurring once. The material sequenced was PBMCs. These receptors were taken from a man between 18 and 29 years old in good health and CMV-seropositive. CDR3s leave out the opening cysteine and the closing phenylalanine or tryptophan. Not every row has a clone size; where given, it reads once, few, many or a size class.

clone size: NA
V gene: TRBV27
CDR3 protein: ASSTHPTTGNTEAF

clone size: NA
V gene: TRBV29-1
CDR3 protein: SVDRDRRTDTQY

clone size: NA
V gene: TRBV9
CDR3 protein: ASSDGQTANEKLF

clone size: NA
V gene: TRBV6-5
CDR3 protein: ASTTPGTEAF

clone size: NA
V gene: TRBV11-1
CDR3 protein: ASSPRDRGNEQF

clone size: NA
V gene: TRBV4-1
CDR3 protein: ASSQEPGVEKLF

clone size: NA
V gene: TRBV6-5
CDR3 protein: ASSYFGTGVTEAF

clone size: many
V gene: TRBV30
CDR3 protein: AWSVPGLAGGPRGYEQY

clone size: NA
V gene: TRBV7-8
CDR3 protein: ASSQGKEFYYEQY

clone size: NA
V gene: TRBV27
CDR3 protein: ASSQIPSDRTEAF

clone size: NA
V gene: TRBV28
CDR3 protein: ASRTGQRNYGYT

clone size: NA
V gene: TRBV5-4
CDR3 protein: ASSSGDRQETQY

clone size: NA
V gene: TRBV2
CDR3 protein: ASSWEGTNHQETQY

clone size: NA
V gene: TRBV5-1
CDR3 protein: ASSLGGDTQY

clone size: NA
V gene: TRBV7-9
CDR3 protein: ASSPIAAGGNEQF

clone size: NA
V gene: TRBV27
CDR3 protein: ASSLEGYDEQY

clone size: few
V gene: TRBV28
CDR3 protein: ASALSDRGNTQY

clone size: NA
V gene: TRBV28
CDR3 protein: ASSLQERGYGYT

clone size: NA
V gene: TRBV19
CDR3 protein: ASSRSAGGNQPQH

clone size: NA
V gene: TRBV29-1
CDR3 protein: SVVDRGANEQY

clone size: few
V gene: TRBV28
CDR3 protein: ASSAIFTNTEAF

clone size: NA
V gene: TRBV7-6
CDR3 protein: ASSLVPGGRTGELF

clone size: few
V gene: TRBV7-9
CDR3 protein: ASSLVYNEQF

clone size: NA
V gene: TRBV13
CDR3 protein: ASSLGDISNYGYT

clone size: NA
V gene: TRBV4-1
CDR3 protein: ASSQEPGRVKPQH

clone size: NA
V gene: TRBV29-1
CDR3 protein: SVRGGETDTQY

clone size: once
V gene: TRBV28
CDR3 protein: ASSGNYGYT